Listed here is a single TCR beta chain. Its antigen is currently unknown. This sample was included in a study of CD8 T cells in ankylosing spondylitis. Broader study findings: Significant enrichment of disease-linked clones was reportedly seen in matched ankylosing spondylitis synovial fluid. CD8+ by phenotype, disease-linked clones were relatively rare in peripheral blood. Earlier authors reported some of these motif variants in reactive arthritis synovial fluid and blood. A TCR beta motif made of 7 to 9 highly homologous variants seemed typical of ankylosing spondylitis blood.

TCR beta libraries were made by quantitative 5'-RACE with molecular barcodes. TCRdb ran MiXCR on the 5' RACE reads and lists one entry per CDR3 protein. Of just under 550,000 distinct CDR3 sequences in the sample, about 12% were seen once. The CDR3 length is 16 residues. Unmatched junction bases numbered 13, after V lost 6 bases and J lost 7 bases. Germline CDR1 is MNHNS and CDR2 is SASEGT. The genes are TRBV6-1 and TRBJ2-1, with TRBD1 identical over 9 bases. This receptor was obtained from a male donor with ankylosing spondylitis. Sample: blood, either unsorted or a sorted T cell fraction (not recorded which). The CDR3 DNA reads TGTGCCAGCAGGGTACAGGGGGCCAAGCCGGCGAATGAGCAGTTCTTC. Its protein is CASRVQGAKPANEQFF.